The 3 T cell receptor beta chains given below trace back to one sample, sequenced in a study of cytomegalovirus exposure and HLA in healthy donors. The study ran its PCR with 60 Vbeta and 13 Jbeta primers. Using immunoSEQ multiplex PCR, the repertoire was profiled, and TCRdb retains in-frame clones only, with some absent. This table holds over 150,000 clones, 75% to 90% found once. Sequencing was performed on PBMCs. The receptors here all came from a boy aged 10-17 years in good health and CMV-seronegative.

The rearrangement links TRBV9 to TRBJ1-2; the D is unclear. Germline CDR1 and CDR2: SGDLS and YYNGEE. The CDR3 has 14 residues. The V end lost 0 bases, the J end lost 8 bases, and 14 bases lay between the germline ends. CDR3 coding DNA: TGTGCCAGCAGCGTAGCTGTGGAGTTGAGCGGCTACACCTTC. Encoded protein: CASSVAVELSGYTF. Combining the CDR3 with reference TRBV9 and TRBJ1-2 gives the whole variable domain DSGVTQTPKHLITATGQRVTLRCSPRSGDLSVYWYQQSLDQGLQFLIQYYNGEERAKGNILERFSAQQFPDLHSELNLSSLELGDSALYFCASSVAVELSGYTFGSGTRLTVV.

The rearrangement uses TRBV19 and TRBJ2-3, with D perhaps matching TRBD1 (5 bases). The CDR3 spans 16 residues. The V end was cut by 3 bases, the J end by 4 bases, with 17 bases between. Germline V gene data show CDR1 as LNHDA and CDR2 as SQIVND (reference sequence). In DNA form, the CDR3 reads TGTGCCAGTAGTATGTCCTTCGACAGTCCCCCAGATACGCAGTATTTT. Protein: CASSMSFDSPPDTQYF.

The genes are TRBV11-3 and TRBJ2-1, with a possible D match to TRBD2 (6 bases). The CDR3 has 17 residues. Germline V gives CDR1 SGHNT, CDR2 YENEEA. Trimming took 4 bases from V and 4 from J, leaving 20 bases between them. The CDR3 region has the DNA TGTGCCAGCAGCTCGGGACTTGTCGGCCCCCCATACAATGAGCAGTTCTTC. It is translated as CASSSGLVGPPYNEQFF. Looking up the rest from reference TRBV11-3 and TRBJ2-1 gives the full variable domain: EAGVVQSPRYKIIEKKQPVAFWCNPISGHNTLYWYLQNLGQGPELLIRYENEEAVDDSQLPKDRFSAERLKGVDSTLKIQPAELGDSAVYLCASSSGLVGPPYNEQFFGPGTRLTVL.